Listed below are T cell receptor beta chains from one sample, sequenced in a study of shared clonotypes between healthy human individuals. Method: immunoSEQ multiplex PCR; TCRdb's copy keeps in-frame clones and lacks some. In the table there are about 750,000 clones, almost 95% of which are singletons. The material sequenced was naive CD8+ T cells sorted from blood. The receptors come from a man aged 25 to 40 in good health. The CDR3 runs from the conserved cysteine through the conserved F or W. D genes are given only for firm matches. A clone size is listed for some rows: how often the clone was seen (once, few, many), or a class if it is expanded.

v_gene: TRBV28; j_gene: TRBJ1-1; abundance: .; d_gene: .; CDR3nt: TGTGCCAGCAGTCTTGATAACACTGAAGCTTTCTTT; CDR3aa: CASSLDNTEAFF
v_gene: TRBV6-4; j_gene: TRBJ2-3; abundance: .; d_gene: TRBD2; CDR3nt: TGTGCCAGCAGTGAGGGTCCGGGACTAGCATCTGATACGCAGTATTTT; CDR3aa: CASSEGPGLASDTQYF
v_gene: TRBV6-5; j_gene: TRBJ2-2; abundance: .; d_gene: .; CDR3nt: TGTGCCAGCAGTAGTGGGCTAGCCGGGGAGCTGTTTTTT; CDR3aa: CASSSGLAGELFF
v_gene: TRBV9; j_gene: TRBJ2-1; abundance: few; d_gene: .; CDR3nt: TGTGCCAGCAGCGTAGGGGTAAATGAGCAGTTCTTC; CDR3aa: CASSVGVNEQFF
v_gene: TRBV5-1; j_gene: TRBJ2-3; abundance: .; d_gene: TRBD2; CDR3nt: TGCGCCAGCAGCTTGGAAGCTAGCGGGAGCACAGATACGCAGTATTTT; CDR3aa: CASSLEASGSTDTQYF
v_gene: TRBV6-5; j_gene: TRBJ2-7; abundance: .; d_gene: .; CDR3nt: TGTGCCAGCAGTTACTACTCCGGGACCCAATACGAGCAGTACTTC; CDR3aa: CASSYYSGTQYEQYF
v_gene: TRBV13; j_gene: TRBJ2-7; abundance: .; d_gene: .; CDR3nt: TGTGCCAGCAGCTTAGGAGTGCCGGAGGTCTTCGGCTACGAGCAGTACTTC; CDR3aa: CASSLGVPEVFGYEQYF
v_gene: TRBV5-1; j_gene: TRBJ2-3; abundance: once; d_gene: TRBD2; CDR3nt: TGCGCCAGCAGTATAAGCGGGAGGGCCTTCGATACGCAGTATTTT; CDR3aa: CASSISGRAFDTQYF
v_gene: TRBV6-1; j_gene: TRBJ1-5; abundance: .; d_gene: .; CDR3nt: TGTGCCAGCAGTGATGTGGGGGATCAGCCCCAGCATTTT; CDR3aa: CASSDVGDQPQHF
v_gene: TRBV5-3; j_gene: TRBJ2-5; abundance: .; d_gene: TRBD1; CDR3nt: TGTGCCAGAAGGGGGGACAGGAAGGCCCAGTACTTC; CDR3aa: CARRGDRKAQYF
v_gene: TRBV11-2; j_gene: TRBJ2-7; abundance: .; d_gene: .; CDR3nt: TGTGCCAGCAAAGAGGCTAGACGGAGCTCCTACGAGCAGTACTTC; CDR3aa: CASKEARRSSYEQYF
v_gene: TRBV7-9; j_gene: TRBJ1-5; abundance: few; d_gene: .; CDR3nt: TGTGCCAGCAGCCGTCAGAATCAGCCCCAGCATTTT; CDR3aa: CASSRQNQPQHF
v_gene: TRBV5-6; j_gene: TRBJ1-5; abundance: .; d_gene: .; CDR3nt: TGTGCCAGCAGCTTGGGACGGGTCGGAGATCAGCCCCAGCATTTT; CDR3aa: CASSLGRVGDQPQHF
v_gene: TRBV11-2; j_gene: TRBJ2-3; abundance: .; d_gene: .; CDR3nt: TGTGCCAGCAGCTTAGATTCCACAGGGCCCAGATCGCAGTATTTT; CDR3aa: CASSLDSTGPRSQYF
v_gene: TRBV15; j_gene: TRBJ2-7; abundance: .; d_gene: .; CDR3nt: TGTGCCACCAGCAGTGCCTACCGGGACTCCGAAAACTACGAGCAGTACTTC; CDR3aa: CATSSAYRDSENYEQYF
v_gene: TRBV5-4; j_gene: TRBJ2-7; abundance: .; d_gene: TRBD1; CDR3nt: TGTGCCAGCGAACGGGACAGGGGTCGCGAGCAGTACTTC; CDR3aa: CASERDRGREQYF
v_gene: TRBV5-6; j_gene: TRBJ2-7; abundance: .; d_gene: TRBD2; CDR3nt: TGTGCCAGCAGTAACCTAGCGGGGGAGCAGTACTTC; CDR3aa: CASSNLAGEQYF
v_gene: TRBV5-4; j_gene: TRBJ2-1; abundance: .; d_gene: TRBD1; CDR3nt: TGTGCCAGCAGCTTGGTAGGACAGGGGGGGGACAATGAGCAGTTCTTC; CDR3aa: CASSLVGQGGDNEQFF
v_gene: TRBV6-1; j_gene: TRBJ2-1; abundance: .; d_gene: .; CDR3nt: TGTGCCAGCAGCCTTTACAGGGATGAGCAGTTCTTC; CDR3aa: CASSLYRDEQFF
v_gene: TRBV28; j_gene: TRBJ2-7; abundance: .; d_gene: TRBD1; CDR3nt: TGTGCCAGCAGTCCCTACAGGGGGGCCTACGAGCAGTACTTC; CDR3aa: CASSPYRGAYEQYF
v_gene: TRBV5-5; j_gene: TRBJ2-5; abundance: .; d_gene: .; CDR3nt: TGTGCCAGCTCCGGCGGGCAGGGGAGGGAGACCCAGTACTTC; CDR3aa: CASSGGQGRETQYF
v_gene: TRBV30; j_gene: TRBJ1-2; abundance: .; d_gene: .; CDR3nt: TGTGCCTGGAGTGCTGACTCCTATGGCTACACCTTC; CDR3aa: CAWSADSYGYTF
v_gene: TRBV7-9; j_gene: TRBJ2-7; abundance: .; d_gene: TRBD2; CDR3nt: TGTGCCAGCAGCCCCCCGGGAGGCGGGGCCTCCTACGAGCAGTACTTC; CDR3aa: CASSPPGGGASYEQYF
v_gene: TRBV30; j_gene: TRBJ2-7; abundance: .; d_gene: TRBD1; CDR3nt: TGTGCCTGGAGGCAGGGGGAGAGGGGCTACGAGCAGTACTTC; CDR3aa: CAWRQGERGYEQYF
v_gene: TRBV14; j_gene: TRBJ2-7; abundance: .; d_gene: TRBD2; CDR3nt: TGTGCCAGCAGCCAAGTTGGACTAGGAATGCGAGGGTCCTACGAGCAGTACTTC; CDR3aa: CASSQVGLGMRGSYEQYF
v_gene: TRBV27; j_gene: TRBJ2-7; abundance: .; d_gene: TRBD1; CDR3nt: TGTGCCAGCATGGGACAGAGTGCCTACGAGCAGTACTTC; CDR3aa: CASMGQSAYEQYF
v_gene: TRBV27; j_gene: TRBJ1-5; abundance: few; d_gene: .; CDR3nt: TGTGCCTCCATGCCGAGGGGCAATCAGCCCCAGCATTTT; CDR3aa: CASMPRGNQPQHF
v_gene: TRBV21-1; j_gene: TRBJ2-7; abundance: .; d_gene: .; CDR3nt: TGTGCCAGCAGGAGGCGGCGGGGCTACGAGCAGTACTTC; CDR3aa: CASRRRRGYEQYF
v_gene: TRBV11-2; j_gene: TRBJ2-3; abundance: .; d_gene: .; CDR3nt: TGTGCCAGCAGCTTAGTTTCTTTATCAGATACGCAGTATTTT; CDR3aa: CASSLVSLSDTQYF
v_gene: TRBV30; j_gene: TRBJ2-7; abundance: .; d_gene: TRBD1; CDR3nt: TGTGCCTGGAGGACCGGGACAGGGGATTACGAGCAGTACTTC; CDR3aa: CAWRTGTGDYEQYF
v_gene: TRBV28; j_gene: TRBJ2-7; abundance: .; d_gene: .; CDR3nt: TGTGCCAGCGGAAACTACGAGCAGTACTTC; CDR3aa: CASGNYEQYF
v_gene: TRBV4-1; j_gene: TRBJ2-6; abundance: .; d_gene: .; CDR3nt: TGCGCCAGCAGCACCACGGCTGGGGCCAACGTCCTGACTTTC; CDR3aa: CASSTTAGANVLTF
v_gene: TRBV19; j_gene: TRBJ2-7; abundance: .; d_gene: TRBD1; CDR3nt: TGTGCCAGTAGTCCGGGGACAGGGTACGGACTAGGCGAGCAGTACTTC; CDR3aa: CASSPGTGYGLGEQYF
v_gene: TRBV10-3; j_gene: TRBJ2-7; abundance: .; d_gene: .; CDR3nt: TGTGCCATCAGTGGGCCCCTTGGGGAGACTGCTAGACCCTCCTACGAGCAGTACTTC; CDR3aa: CAISGPLGETARPSYEQYF
v_gene: TRBV7-6; j_gene: TRBJ2-1; abundance: .; d_gene: .; CDR3nt: TGTGCCAGCAGCTCATTCCGGGTGGGGGCCTCCTACAATGAGCAGTTCTTC; CDR3aa: CASSSFRVGASYNEQFF
v_gene: TRBV15; j_gene: TRBJ2-7; abundance: once; d_gene: .; CDR3nt: TGTGCCACCGGGGGTGGGAGCTCCTACGAGCAGTACTTC; CDR3aa: CATGGGSSYEQYF
v_gene: TRBV10-2; j_gene: TRBJ1-2; abundance: .; d_gene: TRBD1; CDR3nt: TGCGCCACCCAGGGGGCTGGCTATGGCTACACCTTC; CDR3aa: CATQGAGYGYTF
v_gene: TRBV10-3; j_gene: TRBJ2-7; abundance: .; d_gene: .; CDR3nt: TGTGCCATCAGTGAGACTTTGATCTACGAGCAGTACTTC; CDR3aa: CAISETLIYEQYF
v_gene: TRBV7-9; j_gene: TRBJ1-4; abundance: once; d_gene: .; CDR3nt: TGTGCCAGCAGCTCACGTAGTGAAAAACTGTTTTTT; CDR3aa: CASSSRSEKLFF
v_gene: TRBV28; j_gene: TRBJ1-1; abundance: .; d_gene: .; CDR3nt: TGTGCCAGCGGTCCCCGAGGGGGGAACACTGAAGCTTTCTTT; CDR3aa: CASGPRGGNTEAFF
v_gene: TRBV4-2; j_gene: TRBJ2-7; abundance: once; d_gene: TRBD2; CDR3nt: TGTGCCAGCAGCCAAGGAGCGGGGGGGCTAGCGGGAGGTTTGTACGAGCAGTACTTC; CDR3aa: CASSQGAGGLAGGLYEQYF
v_gene: TRBV15; j_gene: TRBJ2-2; abundance: once; d_gene: .; CDR3nt: TGTGCCACCAGCAGAGCTTTCGGTGGCGGGGAGCTGTTTTTT; CDR3aa: CATSRAFGGGELFF
v_gene: TRBV29-1; j_gene: TRBJ2-7; abundance: .; d_gene: .; CDR3nt: TGCAGCGTAGAACCGGAAGATTCCTACGAGCAGTACTTC; CDR3aa: CSVEPEDSYEQYF
v_gene: TRBV7-9; j_gene: TRBJ1-5; abundance: .; d_gene: .; CDR3nt: TGTGCCAGCAGCTTAGGATCTCAGCCCCAGCATTTT; CDR3aa: CASSLGSQPQHF
v_gene: TRBV7-9; j_gene: TRBJ2-3; abundance: .; d_gene: TRBD1; CDR3nt: TGTGCCAGCAGCCCCGCACGGCCGGGACAGATCACAGATACGCAGTATTTT; CDR3aa: CASSPARPGQITDTQYF